This TCR beta chain was recovered during a study of PD-1 blockade in classical Hodgkin lymphoma. For the study at large: With a 2-week interval, patients received intravenous nivolumab at 3 mg/kg. Findings and caveats of the study: Nothing has yet pinned down what causes the repertoire differences, possibly disease activity or prior therapy. Newly diagnosed and completely responding patients shared comparable baseline diversity.

This clone was counted once. What it binds is not known. The data were produced by immunoSEQ multiplex PCR, yet TCRdb's version contains in-frame clones alone and is incomplete. Altogether tens of thousands of clones are present, around 90% being singletons, with the ten largest covering over 7.5%. The time point was: cycle 4 day 1 (C4D1), after 6 weeks of nivolumab. Every patient was affected by relapse after autologous stem cell transplantation, while exposure to brentuximab vedotin was not uniform. Germline CDR1 SNHLY, CDR2 FYNNEI. This CDR3 comprises 14 residues. The ends were cut back, 3 bases at V and 6 bases at J, with 12 bases in the middle.

V usage is TRBV2 and J usage is TRBJ1-5, with a tentative D call TRBD1 (5 bases). The receptor was derived from a human donor with classical Hodgkin lymphoma. Sample: peripheral blood mononuclear cells (PBMCs), taken before the fourth cycle of nivolumab. The chain's CDR3 is CASSDLGVGQPQHF. The CDR3, as DNA: TGTGCCAGCAGTGATTTGGGGGTGGGTCAGCCCCAGCATTTT.